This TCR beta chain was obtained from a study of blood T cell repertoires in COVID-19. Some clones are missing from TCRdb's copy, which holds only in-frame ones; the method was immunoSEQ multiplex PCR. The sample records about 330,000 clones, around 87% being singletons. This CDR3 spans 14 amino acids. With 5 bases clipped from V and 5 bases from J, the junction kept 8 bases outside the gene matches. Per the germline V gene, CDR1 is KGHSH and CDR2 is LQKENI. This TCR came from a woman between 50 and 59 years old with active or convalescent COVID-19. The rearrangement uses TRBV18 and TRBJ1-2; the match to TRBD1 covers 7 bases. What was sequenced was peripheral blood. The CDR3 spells CASSLGTAEYGYTF. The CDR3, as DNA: TGTGCCAGCTCATTGGGGACAGCGGAGTATGGCTACACCTTC.